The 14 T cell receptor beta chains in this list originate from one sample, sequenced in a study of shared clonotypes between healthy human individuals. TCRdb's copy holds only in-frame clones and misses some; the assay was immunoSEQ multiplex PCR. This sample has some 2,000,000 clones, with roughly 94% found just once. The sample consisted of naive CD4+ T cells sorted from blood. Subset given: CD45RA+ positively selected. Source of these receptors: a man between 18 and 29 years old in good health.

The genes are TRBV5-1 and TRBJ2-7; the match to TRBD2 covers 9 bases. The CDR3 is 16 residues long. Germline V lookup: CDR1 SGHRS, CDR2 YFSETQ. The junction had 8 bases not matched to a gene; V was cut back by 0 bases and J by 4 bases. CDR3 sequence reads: CASSLDSTSGRYEQYF. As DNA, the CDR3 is TGCGCCAGCAGCTTGGATTCTACTAGCGGGCGATACGAGCAGTACTTC.

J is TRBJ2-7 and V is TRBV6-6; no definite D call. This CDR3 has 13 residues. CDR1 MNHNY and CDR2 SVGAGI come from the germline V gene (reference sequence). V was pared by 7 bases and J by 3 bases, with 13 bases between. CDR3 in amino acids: CASKYVRDYEQYF. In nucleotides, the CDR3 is TGTGCCAGCAAATACGTTAGGGACTACGAGCAGTACTTC.

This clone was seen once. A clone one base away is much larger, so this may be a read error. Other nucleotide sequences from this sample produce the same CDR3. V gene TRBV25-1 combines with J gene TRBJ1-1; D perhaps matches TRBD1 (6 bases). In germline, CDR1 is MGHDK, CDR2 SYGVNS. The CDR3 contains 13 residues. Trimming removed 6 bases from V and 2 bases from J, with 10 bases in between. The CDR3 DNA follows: TGTGCCAGCAGACTGACAGGTAACACTGAAGCTTTCTTT. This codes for CASRLTGNTEAFF.

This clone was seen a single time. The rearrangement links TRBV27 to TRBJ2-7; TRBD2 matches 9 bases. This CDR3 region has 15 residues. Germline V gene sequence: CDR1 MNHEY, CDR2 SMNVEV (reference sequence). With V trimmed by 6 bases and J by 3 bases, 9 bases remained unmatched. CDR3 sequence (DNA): TGTGCCAGCAGGCGGGGACTAGCAGTAAGCTACGAGCAGTACTTC. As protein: CASRRGLAVSYEQYF.

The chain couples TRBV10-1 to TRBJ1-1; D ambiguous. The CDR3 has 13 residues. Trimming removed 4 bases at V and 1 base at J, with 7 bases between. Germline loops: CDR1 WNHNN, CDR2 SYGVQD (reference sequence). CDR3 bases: TGCGCCAGCAGTGGCGGACCGAACACTGAAGCTTTCTTT. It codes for CASSGGPNTEAFF.

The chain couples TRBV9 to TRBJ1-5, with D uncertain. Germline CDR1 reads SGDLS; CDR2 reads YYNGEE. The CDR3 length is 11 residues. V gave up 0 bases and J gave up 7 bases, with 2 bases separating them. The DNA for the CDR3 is TGTGCCAGCAGCGTAGACCAGCCCCAGCATTTT. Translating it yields CASSVDQPQHF.

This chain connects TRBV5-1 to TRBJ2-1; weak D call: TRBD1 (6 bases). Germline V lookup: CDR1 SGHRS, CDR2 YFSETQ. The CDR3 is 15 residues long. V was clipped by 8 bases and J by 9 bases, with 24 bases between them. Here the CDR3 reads CASGEGQRWTREQFF. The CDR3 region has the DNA TGCGCCAGTGGAGAAGGACAGAGGTGGACCCGTGAGCAGTTCTTC.

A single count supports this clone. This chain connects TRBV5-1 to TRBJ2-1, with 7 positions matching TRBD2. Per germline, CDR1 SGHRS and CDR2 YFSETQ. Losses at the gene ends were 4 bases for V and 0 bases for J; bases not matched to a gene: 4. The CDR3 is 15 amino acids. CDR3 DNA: TGCGCCAGCAGCCCGGGACTATCCTCCTACAATGAGCAGTTCTTC. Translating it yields CASSPGLSSYNEQFF.

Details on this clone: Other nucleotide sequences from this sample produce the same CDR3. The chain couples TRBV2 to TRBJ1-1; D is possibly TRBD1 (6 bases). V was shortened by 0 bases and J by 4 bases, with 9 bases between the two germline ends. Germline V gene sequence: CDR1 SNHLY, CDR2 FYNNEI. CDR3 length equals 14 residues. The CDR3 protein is CASSEAGGGTEAFF. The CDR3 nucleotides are TGTGCCAGCAGTGAAGCAGGGGGGGGCACTGAAGCTTTCTTT.

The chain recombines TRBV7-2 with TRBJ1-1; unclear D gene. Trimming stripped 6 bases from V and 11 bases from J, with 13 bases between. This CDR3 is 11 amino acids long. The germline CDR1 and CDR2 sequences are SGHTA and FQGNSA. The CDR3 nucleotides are TGTGCCAGCAGTTTGGATGTGTCTGCTTTCTTT. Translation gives CASSLDVSAFF.

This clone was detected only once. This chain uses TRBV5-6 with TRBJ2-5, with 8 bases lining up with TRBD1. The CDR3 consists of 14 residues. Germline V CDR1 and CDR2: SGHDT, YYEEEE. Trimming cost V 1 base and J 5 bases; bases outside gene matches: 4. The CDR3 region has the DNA TGTGCCAGCAGCTTGAACAGGGGGTGGGAGACCCAGTACTTC. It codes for CASSLNRGWETQYF.

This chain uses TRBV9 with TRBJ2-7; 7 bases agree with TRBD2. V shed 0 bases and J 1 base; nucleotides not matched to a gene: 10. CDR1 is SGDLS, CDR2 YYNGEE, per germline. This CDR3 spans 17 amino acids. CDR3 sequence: CASSVGGSGVESYEQYF. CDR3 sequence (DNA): TGTGCCAGCAGCGTAGGTGGGAGCGGGGTAGAGTCCTACGAGCAGTACTTC.

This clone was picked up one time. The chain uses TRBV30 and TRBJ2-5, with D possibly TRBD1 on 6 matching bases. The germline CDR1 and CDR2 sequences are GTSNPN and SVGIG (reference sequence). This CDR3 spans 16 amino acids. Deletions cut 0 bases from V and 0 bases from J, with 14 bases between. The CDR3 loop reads CAWSVIWGPYQETQYF. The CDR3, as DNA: TGTGCCTGGAGTGTTATTTGGGGGCCTTACCAAGAGACCCAGTACTTC.

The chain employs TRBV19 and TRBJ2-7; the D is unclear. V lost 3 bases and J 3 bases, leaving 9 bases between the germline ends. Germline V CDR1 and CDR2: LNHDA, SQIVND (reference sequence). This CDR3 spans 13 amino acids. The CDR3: CASSIQPFYEQYF. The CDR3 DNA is TGTGCCAGTAGTATCCAACCATTCTACGAGCAGTACTTC.